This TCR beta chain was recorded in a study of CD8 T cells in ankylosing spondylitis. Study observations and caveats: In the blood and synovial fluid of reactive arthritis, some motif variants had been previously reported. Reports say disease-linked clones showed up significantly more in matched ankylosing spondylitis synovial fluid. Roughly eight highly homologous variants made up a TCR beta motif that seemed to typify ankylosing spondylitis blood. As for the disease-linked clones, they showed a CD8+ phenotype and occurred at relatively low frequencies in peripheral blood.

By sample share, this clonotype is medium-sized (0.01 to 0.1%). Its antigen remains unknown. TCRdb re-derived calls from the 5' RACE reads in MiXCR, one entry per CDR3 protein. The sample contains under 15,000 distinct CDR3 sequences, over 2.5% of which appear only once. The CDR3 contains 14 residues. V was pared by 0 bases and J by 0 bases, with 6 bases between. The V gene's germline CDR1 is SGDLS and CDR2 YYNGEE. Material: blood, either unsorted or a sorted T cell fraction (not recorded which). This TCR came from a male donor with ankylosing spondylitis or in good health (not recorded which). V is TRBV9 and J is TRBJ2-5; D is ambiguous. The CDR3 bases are TGTGCCAGCAGCGTAGGGGTGAACCAAGAGACCCAGTACTTC. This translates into CASSVGVNQETQYF. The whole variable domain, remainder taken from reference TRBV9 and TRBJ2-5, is DSGVTQTPKHLITATGQRVTLRCSPRSGDLSVYWYQQSLDQGLQFLIQYYNGEERAKGNILERFSAQQFPDLHSELNLSSLELGDSALYFCASSVGVNQETQYFGPGTRLLVL.